This T cell receptor (beta chain) was sequenced during a study of T cell responses to AZD1222 COVID-19 vaccine. Looking at the study overall: Analyses pooled second doses at about 4 or about 12 weeks. General study findings and limits: A reported finding is that nearly half of spike-specific TCRs target unmutated variant regions. Spike-specific TCR breadth and depth grew following two AZD1222 doses. Possibly, clonal diversity was underestimated; donors were largely white British and included more females.

As regards this clone: Its antigen is not identified.

The repertoire was sequenced with immunoSEQ multiplex PCR; TCRdb's copy has only in-frame clones and lacks some. The sample lists approximately 100,000 clones; 85% to 90% were seen once. This CDR3 is built from 17 residues. CDR1 is SGHNT and CDR2 is YYREEE in the germline V gene (reference sequence). The V end was cut by 0 bases, the J end by 3 bases, with 16 bases between. The sample in question was peripheral blood, obtained on day 0 of AZD1222 vaccination. This chain connects TRBV5-4 to TRBJ1-3; D remains ambiguous. The receptor's source is an adult in good health. In DNA form, the CDR3 reads TGTGCCAGCAGCTTGGCCGGTGGTCGTCTCGGTGGAAACACCATATATTTT. This gives the protein CASSLAGGRLGGNTIYF. Filled out from reference TRBV5-4 and TRBJ1-3, the complete variable domain reads ETGVTQSPTHLIKTRGQQVTLRCSSQSGHNTVSWYQQALGQGPQFIFQYYREEENGRGNFPPRFSGLQFPNYSSELNVNALELDDSALYLCASSLAGGRLGGNTIYFGEGSWLTVV.